This TCR beta chain is from a study of vaccination effects on CD4 cells after COVID-19. Notes on this clone: The antigen is unknown.

Within the ViraFEST assay, antigen-specific CD4+ T cells underwent expansion with viral peptide pools prior to sequencing. At the end of approximately 10 days of culture, CD4+ T cells were isolated. Testing of the vaccine recipients showed negative nucleocapsid antibodies and no prior SARS-CoV-2 infection. Days 3 and 7 saw half the medium replaced with IL-2 medium. V lost 3 bases and J lost 1, with 11 bases in between. The CDR3 has 15 amino acids. Germline loops: CDR1 KGHDR, CDR2 SFDVKD. TCRdb's copy holds only in-frame clones and misses some; the assay was immunoSEQ multiplex PCR. Of tens of thousands of clones in the sample, roughly 80% were seen once.

The source was CD4+ T cells from PBMCs cultured with HCoV-229E spike peptides, collected before COVID-19 vaccination. This sequence originates from a human donor who received a COVID-19 vaccine. The rearrangement joins TRBV24-1 to TRBJ2-5, with D possibly TRBD2 on 6 matching bases. CDR3 sequence reads: CATSDTAGPQETQYF. CDR3 nucleotides: TGTGCCACCAGTGATACAGCGGGCCCCCAAGAGACCCAGTACTTC.